The rows below give T cell receptor beta chains drawn from one sample of a study of T cells in Graves' hyperthyroidism and ophthalmopathy. One entry per CDR3 protein, called by TCRdb with MiXCR from the multiplex PCR reads. The table includes hundreds of thousands of distinct CDR3 sequences, approximately 15% detected once. The sequencing input was blood. Receptors were obtained from a woman in her thirties with Graves' hyperthyroidism that later progressed to Graves' ophthalmopathy. Each CDR3 is given with its conserved first and last residue.

v_gene: TRBV15
j_gene: TRBJ2-3
CDR3aa: CATSGGIYTDTQYF

v_gene: TRBV3-1
j_gene: TRBJ2-5
CDR3aa: CASSHRTGYQETQYF

v_gene: TRBV20-1
j_gene: TRBJ1-1
CDR3aa: CSAPGQGRTEAFF

v_gene: TRBV7-9
j_gene: TRBJ2-7
CDR3aa: CASSPEGLEQYF

v_gene: TRBV4-1
j_gene: TRBJ1-1
CDR3aa: CASSQVGKGHTEAFF

v_gene: TRBV12-3/TRBV12-4
j_gene: TRBJ2-5
CDR3aa: CASSSRDRGQETQYF

v_gene: TRBV7-2
j_gene: TRBJ2-6
CDR3aa: CASSSRTGEGANVLTF

v_gene: TRBV7-6
j_gene: TRBJ2-7
CDR3aa: CASSLAASSGWTNEQYF

v_gene: TRBV5-4
j_gene: TRBJ2-1
CDR3aa: CASSLAGGGRIYNEQFF

v_gene: TRBV3-1
j_gene: TRBJ2-1
CDR3aa: CASSQVAHEQFF

v_gene: TRBV12-3/TRBV12-4
j_gene: TRBJ2-3
CDR3aa: CASSSRAGTDTQYF

v_gene: TRBV6-6
j_gene: TRBJ1-3
CDR3aa: CASSYVDGRSGNTIYF

v_gene: TRBV7-9
j_gene: TRBJ1-3
CDR3aa: CASSPGRVRGNTIYF

v_gene: TRBV28
j_gene: TRBJ2-1
CDR3aa: CASSPTGGLRGEQFF

v_gene: TRBV28
j_gene: TRBJ2-7
CDR3aa: CASRDPGGLYEQYF

v_gene: TRBV20-1
j_gene: TRBJ2-7
CDR3aa: CSARDSTSGSYEQYF

v_gene: TRBV28
j_gene: TRBJ1-6
CDR3aa: CASSTGGENSPLHF

v_gene: TRBV18
j_gene: TRBJ2-7
CDR3aa: CASSGRLAGVEQYF

v_gene: TRBV3-1
j_gene: TRBJ1-1
CDR3aa: CASSLPRAEAFF

v_gene: TRBV28
j_gene: TRBJ1-5
CDR3aa: CASSGGQGYNQPQHF

v_gene: TRBV4-3
j_gene: TRBJ2-1
CDR3aa: CASSQDLRLLNEQFF

v_gene: TRBV6-7
j_gene: TRBJ2-5
CDR3aa: CASSARRGETQYF

v_gene: TRBV6-1
j_gene: TRBJ2-2
CDR3aa: CASSTVASPGTGELFF

v_gene: TRBV15
j_gene: TRBJ2-1
CDR3aa: CATSRLGRELNEQFF

v_gene: TRBV6-1
j_gene: TRBJ1-2
CDR3aa: CASSEAGGLYGYTF

v_gene: TRBV6-1
j_gene: TRBJ2-1
CDR3aa: CASSLYRGNEQFF

v_gene: TRBV28
j_gene: TRBJ2-3
CDR3aa: CASSPQGGWAAEDTQYF

v_gene: TRBV28
j_gene: TRBJ2-1
CDR3aa: CASSLIASIRNEQFF

v_gene: TRBV19
j_gene: TRBJ2-7
CDR3aa: CASSTGRDRYEQYF

v_gene: TRBV12-3/TRBV12-4
j_gene: TRBJ2-5
CDR3aa: CASSFTGGRETQYF

v_gene: TRBV28
j_gene: TRBJ2-7
CDR3aa: CATSLTGTKEHEQYF

v_gene: TRBV7-2
j_gene: TRBJ2-1
CDR3aa: CASSLDEGAGEQFF

v_gene: TRBV3-1
j_gene: TRBJ2-1
CDR3aa: CASSQVWALAGDEQFF

v_gene: TRBV4-1
j_gene: TRBJ2-7
CDR3aa: CASSQGNYEQYF

v_gene: TRBV19
j_gene: TRBJ1-5
CDR3aa: CASSPRGASNQPQHF

v_gene: TRBV20-1
j_gene: TRBJ2-1
CDR3aa: CSARDKGTYNEQFF

v_gene: TRBV15
j_gene: TRBJ1-1
CDR3aa: CATSRDTPEGYTEAFF

v_gene: TRBV5-1
j_gene: TRBJ2-7
CDR3aa: CASTMDLWEEQYF

v_gene: TRBV5-1
j_gene: TRBJ2-4
CDR3aa: CASRQEPKNIQYF

v_gene: TRBV28
j_gene: TRBJ1-4
CDR3aa: CASSLPGLSTTNEKLFF

v_gene: TRBV27
j_gene: TRBJ2-1
CDR3aa: CASSSPANEQFF

v_gene: TRBV12-3/TRBV12-4
j_gene: TRBJ2-7
CDR3aa: CASNARGSSYEQYF

v_gene: TRBV6-1
j_gene: TRBJ2-6
CDR3aa: CASSAVGASGANVLTF

v_gene: TRBV27
j_gene: TRBJ2-7
CDR3aa: CASADSYEQYF

v_gene: TRBV5-4
j_gene: TRBJ1-6
CDR3aa: CASSLPGLLNNSPLHF

v_gene: TRBV3-1
j_gene: TRBJ2-1
CDR3aa: CATMYSGTGVINEQFF

v_gene: TRBV11-2
j_gene: TRBJ2-2
CDR3aa: CASSSGLLNTGELFF

v_gene: TRBV18
j_gene: TRBJ2-1
CDR3aa: CASSPQQVAGEYNEQFF

v_gene: TRBV5-1
j_gene: TRBJ2-7
CDR3aa: CASSPDRGLSSYEQYF

v_gene: TRBV2
j_gene: TRBJ1-1
CDR3aa: CASSDPSGINTEAFF

v_gene: TRBV20-1
j_gene: TRBJ1-4
CDR3aa: CSAAGGTENEKLFF

v_gene: TRBV6-1
j_gene: TRBJ1-1
CDR3aa: CASSSTGPNTEAFF

v_gene: TRBV24-1
j_gene: TRBJ2-1
CDR3aa: CATSDGGGYNEQFF

v_gene: TRBV9
j_gene: TRBJ2-1
CDR3aa: CASSGRGLAGPYNEQFF

v_gene: TRBV18
j_gene: TRBJ1-3
CDR3aa: CASSQWTNTIYF

v_gene: TRBV18
j_gene: TRBJ1-1
CDR3aa: CASSPNRATEAFF